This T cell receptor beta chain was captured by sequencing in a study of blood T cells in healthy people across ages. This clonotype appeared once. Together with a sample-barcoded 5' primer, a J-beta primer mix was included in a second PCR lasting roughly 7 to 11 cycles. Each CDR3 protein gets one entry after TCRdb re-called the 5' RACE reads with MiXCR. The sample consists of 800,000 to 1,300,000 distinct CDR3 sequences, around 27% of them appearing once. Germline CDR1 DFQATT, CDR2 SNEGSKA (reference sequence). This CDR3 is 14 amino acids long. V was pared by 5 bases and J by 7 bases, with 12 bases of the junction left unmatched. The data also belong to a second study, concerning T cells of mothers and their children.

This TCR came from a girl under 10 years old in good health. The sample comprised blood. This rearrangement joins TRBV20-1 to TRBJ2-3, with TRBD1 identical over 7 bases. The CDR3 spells CSAETGWILNTQYF. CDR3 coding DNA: TGCAGTGCTGAGACAGGGTGGATTTTAAATACGCAGTATTTT.